The clone carrying this T cell receptor beta chain was found a few times. Here immunoSEQ multiplex PCR was the method, and the copy in TCRdb shows in-frame clones only, minus some. The top ten clones hold under 3.5% of a sample with about 200,000 clones, just under 80% of them seen once. This sample was taken from a study of blood T cell repertoires in COVID-19. The sample was peripheral blood. The sequence came from a woman at least 80 years old with active or convalescent COVID-19.

CDR3 loop: CASSIGQVNEKLFF. CDR3 nucleotides: TGTGCCAGTAGTATTGGGCAGGTGAATGAAAAACTGTTTTTT. The gene calls are TRBV19 and TRBJ1-4; D gene unclear. V was clipped by 3 bases and J by 5 bases, with 10 bases between them. Germline CDR1 reads LNHDA; CDR2 reads SQIVND (reference sequence). This CDR3 contains 14 residues.